The sequence of this T cell receptor beta chain was determined in a study of blood T cells in healthy people across ages. With a J-beta primer mix and a sample-barcoded 5' primer, a second PCR ran about 6 to 11 cycles. TCRdb recomputed calls from the 5' RACE reads with MiXCR, one row per CDR3 protein. The sample contains about 1.1 million distinct CDR3 sequences, under 40% of which appear only once. The CDR3 loop spans 15 amino acids. Trimming cost V 2 bases and J 4 bases, with 12 bases left between them. CDR1 is SGHTA, CDR2 FQGNSA, per germline. This clonotype was seen a few times. The TCR comes from a man younger than 30 in good health. This chain links TRBV7-2 with TRBJ2-1; D is unresolved. Specimen: blood. CDR3 sequence reads: CASSLWRLVYNEQFF. The DNA for the CDR3 is TGTGCCAGCAGCTTATGGCGGTTGGTATACAATGAGCAGTTCTTC.